The 18 T cell receptor beta chains below come from one sample, sequenced in a study of OX40 agonist ivuxolimab in advanced cancers. This table comes from immunoSEQ multiplex PCR, and its TCRdb copy is limited to in-frame clones, with some not included. Among some 86,000 clones listed, roughly 94% were seen once. This material consisted of CD4+ or CD8+ T cells sorted from blood, taken in a trial of the OX40 agonist ivuxolimab. The receptor set was obtained from an adult with an advanced solid tumor such as melanoma, head and neck, liver or kidney cancer.

V is TRBV5-6 and J is TRBJ1-2; D is undetermined. V gave up 0 bases and J gave up 4 bases, with 7 bases separating them. This CDR3 is built from 13 residues. Per germline, CDR1 SGHDT and CDR2 YYEEEE. CDR3 DNA sequence: TGTGCCAGCAGCTTGGGGTCGGCCTATGGCTACACCTTC. Protein: CASSLGSAYGYTF.

This chain joins TRBV5-6 and TRBJ2-4; D remains unclear. V lost 0 bases, J lost 6 bases, and 4 bases lay in between. The CDR3 has 12 amino acids. Germline CDR1 reads SGHDT; CDR2 reads YYEEEE. The DNA for the CDR3 is TGTGCCAGCAGCTTGGAAGGAAACATTCAGTACTTC. Amino acid sequence: CASSLEGNIQYF.

J is TRBJ2-7 and V is TRBV30; possible D gene TRBD2, 6 bases. This CDR3 comprises 15 residues. The germline V gene encodes CDR1 GTSNPN and CDR2 SVGIG (reference sequence). With 4 bases removed from V and 4 bases from J, the gap between germline ends came to 20 bases. The CDR3 here is CAWISGTPPLYEQYF. CDR3 in DNA: TGTGCCTGGATTTCCGGGACTCCCCCCCTTTACGAGCAGTACTTC.

The V and J genes are TRBV6-5 and TRBJ2-7, with D hard to call. The length of the CDR3 is 14 residues. The germline gives CDR1 MNHEY, CDR2 SVGAGI. Trimming shortened V by 0 bases and J by 3 bases, and 9 bases separated the two germline ends. This CDR3 reads CASSYSGSSYEQYF. DNA for the CDR3: TGTGCCAGCAGTTACTCTGGCTCTAGCTACGAGCAGTACTTC.

This chain uses TRBV5-6 with TRBJ1-2; 7 bases line up with TRBD1. Germline V lookup: CDR1 SGHDT, CDR2 YYEEEE. The CDR3 spans 13 residues. Germline trimming cut 4 bases from V and 4 bases from J; bases unmatched to any gene: 4. The CDR3 spells CASSPTGAYGYTF. DNA for the CDR3: TGTGCCAGCAGCCCCACAGGGGCCTATGGCTACACCTTC.

The V and J genes are TRBV5-1 and TRBJ1-2; D gene ambiguous. The V and J ends lost 0 bases and 8 bases respectively, with 14 bases between them. Germline loops: CDR1 SGHRS, CDR2 YFSETQ. The CDR3 is 14 amino acids. The CDR3 protein is CASSLAEEGRGYTF. The CDR3 nucleotides read TGCGCCAGCAGCTTGGCCGAGGAGGGTAGAGGCTACACCTTC.

This clone was picked up one time. The chain employs TRBV28 and TRBJ2-3; D call uncertain. The CDR3 runs to 16 residues. V was pared by 7 bases and J by 3 bases, with 20 bases between. The germline gives CDR1 MDHEN, CDR2 SYDVKM. CDR3 bases: TGTGCCAGCACCATAGCCCAAGCCGGCGAAACAGATACGCAGTATTTT. Protein product: CASTIAQAGETDTQYF.

This chain joins TRBV18 and TRBJ1-1, with D unclear. CDR1 KGHSH and CDR2 LQKENI come from the germline V gene. The CDR3 runs 14 residues. The V gene lost 3 bases and the J gene lost 4 bases, with 12 bases spanning the gap. The CDR3 DNA reads as TGTGCCAGCTCACCCGGTCCGGTAGGCACTGAAGCTTTCTTT. The encoded protein is CASSPGPVGTEAFF.

CDR3 sequence (DNA): TGCAGCGTCCCCTCGGTGGGGGGGGCCAATGAGCAGTTCTTC. Translation: CSVPSVGGANEQFF. This sequence joins TRBV29-1 and TRBJ2-1; D perhaps matches TRBD2 (7 bases). Trimming removed 6 bases from V and 6 bases from J, with 18 bases in between. The CDR3 contains 14 residues. Germline loops: CDR1 SQVTM, CDR2 ANQGSEA.

This sequence joins TRBV5-4 and TRBJ1-4; perhaps TRBD1 as D (5 bases). The CDR3 runs to 18 residues. Germline assignment: CDR1 SGHNT and CDR2 YYREEE (reference sequence). Trimming left V 0 bases short and J 0 bases short, with 15 bases between. CDR3 coding DNA: TGTGCCAGCAGCTTGGGGGCGAACAGGCCATCAACTAATGAAAAACTGTTTTTT. Encoded protein: CASSLGANRPSTNEKLFF. Using reference TRBV5-4 and TRBJ1-4 for the parts outside the CDR3, the full variable domain is ETGVTQSPTHLIKTRGQQVTLRCSSQSGHNTVSWYQQALGQGPQFIFQYYREEENGRGNFPPRFSGLQFPNYSSELNVNALELDDSALYLCASSLGANRPSTNEKLFFGSGTQLSVL.

The chain recombines TRBV27 with TRBJ2-1; TRBD2 is a possible D gene (5 bases). The CDR3 is 14 residues long. V dropped 6 bases and J dropped 8 bases, with 17 bases sitting between them. CDR1 MNHEY and CDR2 SMNVEV come from the germline V gene (reference sequence). As DNA, the CDR3 is TGTGCCAGCAGATCCCTAGCCGGATTGCATGAGCAGTTCTTC. Translated, it gives CASRSLAGLHEQFF.

This chain connects TRBV15 to TRBJ2-3; 7 bases line up with TRBD1. This CDR3 is built from 18 residues. Germline V CDR1 and CDR2: LNHNV, YYDKDF (reference sequence). J was trimmed by 0 bases and V by 8 bases; bases with no gene match: 17. The CDR3 loop reads CATESGTVPLSSTDTQYF. The CDR3, as DNA: TGTGCCACCGAGTCCGGGACAGTTCCCCTTTCTAGCACAGATACGCAGTATTTT.

Here the CDR3 reads CASSPTFGNEQFF. For the CDR3, the DNA is TGTGCCAGCAGCCCCACTTTCGGCAATGAGCAGTTCTTC. The chain links TRBV5-4 to TRBJ2-1; D is uncertain. Trimming took 4 bases from V and 6 from J, leaving 11 bases between them. The V gene's germline CDR1 is SGHNT and CDR2 YYREEE (reference sequence). This CDR3 is built from 13 residues.

The J gene is TRBJ2-7, the V gene TRBV7-2; 7 bases match TRBD1. Germline-derived CDR1 and CDR2 are SGHTA and FQGNSA. V was pared by 5 bases and J by 2 bases, with 15 bases of the junction left unmatched. This CDR3 has 17 amino acids. In DNA form, the CDR3 reads TGTGCCAGCAGCACCCGGACAGGAGACTCCCCCACCTACGAGCAGTACTTC. The encoded protein is CASSTRTGDSPTYEQYF.

The DNA of the CDR3 is TGTGCCAGCAGTTACCAAGGGGGGGGCGGAAACACCATATATTTT. This gives the protein CASSYQGGGGNTIYF. V and J are TRBV6-5 and TRBJ1-3, with a weak D call TRBD1 (6 bases). Trimming stripped 2 bases from V and 4 bases from J, with 12 bases between. CDR1 and CDR2 (germline): MNHEY, SVGAGI. The CDR3 has 15 residues.

The chain couples TRBV28 to TRBJ2-5; D unresolved. Germline V CDR1 and CDR2: MDHEN, SYDVKM. The CDR3 totals 11 residues. V lost 5 bases to trimming and J lost 4 bases, with 5 bases between them. CDR3 in amino acids: CASSLGETQYF. DNA for the CDR3: TGTGCCAGCAGTCTAGGAGAGACCCAGTACTTC.

The chain is built from TRBV4-1 and TRBJ2-7; D call uncertain. CDR3 length equals 16 residues. Germline V gene data show CDR1 as MGHRA and CDR2 as YSYEKL. V lost 0 bases and J lost 1, with 13 bases in between. In nucleotides, the CDR3 is TGCGCCAGCAGCCAAGAGCCAGGCACCGTTTCCTACGAGCAGTACTTC. Its protein is CASSQEPGTVSYEQYF.

The V and J genes are TRBV2 and TRBJ2-3; 8 bases fit TRBD2. J gave up 5 bases and V 6 bases, and 10 bases lay outside the gene matches. This CDR3 has 15 amino acids. Looked up from germline, CDR1 is SNHLY and CDR2 is FYNNEI. The CDR3, as DNA: TGTGCCAGCAGCTTTAGCGGGACGAGCGGAGATACGCAGTATTTT. Encoded protein: CASSFSGTSGDTQYF.